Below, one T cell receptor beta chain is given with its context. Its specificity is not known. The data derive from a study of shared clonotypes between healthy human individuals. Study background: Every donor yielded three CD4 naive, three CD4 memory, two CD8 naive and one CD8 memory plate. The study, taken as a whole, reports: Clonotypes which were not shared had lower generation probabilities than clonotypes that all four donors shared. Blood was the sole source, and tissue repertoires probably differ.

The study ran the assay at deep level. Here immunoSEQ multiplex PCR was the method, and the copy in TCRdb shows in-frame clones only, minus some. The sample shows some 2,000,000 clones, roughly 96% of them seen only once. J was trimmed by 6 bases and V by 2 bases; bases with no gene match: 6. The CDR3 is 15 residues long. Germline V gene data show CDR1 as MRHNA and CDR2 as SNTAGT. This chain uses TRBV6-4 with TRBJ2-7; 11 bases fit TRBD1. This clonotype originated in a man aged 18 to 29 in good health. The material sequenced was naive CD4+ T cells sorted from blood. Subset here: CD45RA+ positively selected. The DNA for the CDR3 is TGTGCCAGCAGTGACCATTCCGGGACAGGGGGCGAGCAGTACTTC. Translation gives CASSDHSGTGGEQYF.